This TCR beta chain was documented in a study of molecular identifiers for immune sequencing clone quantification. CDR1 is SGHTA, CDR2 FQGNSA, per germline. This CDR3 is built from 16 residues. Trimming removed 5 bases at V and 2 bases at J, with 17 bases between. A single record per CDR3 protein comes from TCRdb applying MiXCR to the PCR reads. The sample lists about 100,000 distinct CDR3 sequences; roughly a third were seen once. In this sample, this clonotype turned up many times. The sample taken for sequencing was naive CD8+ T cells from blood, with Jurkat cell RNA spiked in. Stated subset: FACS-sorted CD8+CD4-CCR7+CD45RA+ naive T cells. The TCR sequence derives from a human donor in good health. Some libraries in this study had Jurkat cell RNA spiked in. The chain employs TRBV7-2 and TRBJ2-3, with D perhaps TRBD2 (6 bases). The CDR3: CASSPSGGEFTDTQYF. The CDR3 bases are TGTGCCAGCAGCCCGAGCGGCGGGGAATTCACAGATACGCAGTATTTT.